This T cell receptor beta chain was sequenced in a study of early T cells in non-severe SARS-CoV-2 infection. The V gene lost 7 bases and the J gene lost 4 bases, with 13 bases spanning the gap. Germline V lookup: CDR1 ENHRY, CDR2 SYGVKD. The CDR3 runs to 14 residues. Tagging with unique molecular identifiers was applied to individual cDNA molecules. TCRdb re-called the 5' RACE reads with MiXCR, one entry per CDR3 protein. The profile shows 48,000 or so distinct CDR3 sequences, 6% to 8% of them singletons. Material: whole blood, obtained at baseline. The J gene is TRBJ1-4, the V gene TRBV10-3, with a weak D call TRBD1 (6 bases). This receptor was taken from an adult who was a healthcare worker with PCR-confirmed SARS-CoV-2 infection or an uninfected control (not recorded which). The CDR3 DNA sequence: TGTGCCATCAAGGGGGTGGCAAGTAATGAAAAACTGTTTTTT. Its translation is CAIKGVASNEKLFF.